These 31 T cell receptor beta chains share one sample of origin, sequenced in a study of T cell responses to AZD1222 COVID-19 vaccine. Some clones are missing from TCRdb's copy, which holds only in-frame ones; the method was immunoSEQ multiplex PCR. This table has roughly 96,000 clones, 85% to 90% appearing once. This material consisted of peripheral blood, taken on day 0 of AZD1222 vaccination. The receptors derive from an adult in good health.

V and J are TRBV4-2 and TRBJ2-7; D unclear. The V gene lost 0 bases and the J gene lost 2 bases, with 5 bases spanning the gap. Per germline, CDR1 LGHNA and CDR2 YNFKEQ. The CDR3 spans 13 residues. CDR3 coding DNA: TGTGCCAGCAGCCAAGATACACCCTACGAGCAGTACTTC. Translation gives CASSQDTPYEQYF.

This clone was observed once. The chain recombines TRBV9 with TRBJ2-1; D may match TRBD1 or TRBD2 (5 bases each). V was trimmed by 3 bases and J by 2 bases, leaving 12 bases between them. CDR1 is SGDLS and CDR2 is YYNGEE in the germline V gene. The CDR3 contains 15 residues. The chain's CDR3 is CASSGRDPAYNEQFF. The CDR3 DNA reads as TGTGCCAGCAGCGGCCGGGACCCGGCCTACAATGAGCAGTTCTTC.

The V call is TRBV15, the J call TRBJ2-3; D possibly corresponds to TRBD2 (6 bases). V gave up 0 bases and J gave up 1 base, with 14 bases separating them. CDR3 length: 17 amino acids. Germline assignment: CDR1 LNHNV and CDR2 YYDKDF (reference sequence). CDR3 sequence (DNA): TGTGCCACCAGCAGAGATTTAGTTAGCGGACGCACAGATACGCAGTATTTT. Amino acid sequence: CATSRDLVSGRTDTQYF.

The chain joins TRBV6-1 to TRBJ1-3; D may be TRBD1 (5 bases). The CDR3 runs to 14 residues. CDR1 MNHNS and CDR2 SASEGT come from the germline V gene. Trimming pared 3 bases from V and 4 bases from J, leaving 10 bases between. CDR3 bases: TGTGCCAGCAGTGAGCAGGGCGAAGGAAACACCATATATTTT. This gives the protein CASSEQGEGNTIYF.

This sequence joins TRBV5-1 and TRBJ2-7, with TRBD1 matching 7 bases. V was clipped by 4 bases and J by 2 bases; unmatched bases: 6. Germline V gene sequence: CDR1 SGHRS, CDR2 YFSETQ. There are 14 residues in the CDR3. The DNA of the CDR3 is TGCGCCAGCAGCACGGGACAGATAACCTACGAGCAGTACTTC. Its protein product is CASSTGQITYEQYF.

This clone was observed once. The rearrangement links TRBV4-3 to TRBJ2-7, with 8 positions matching TRBD1. The CDR3 has 14 amino acids. Germline CDR1 is LGHNA and CDR2 is YSLEER. V trimming: 4 bases; J trimming: 3 bases; junction bases outside the gene matches: 5. For the CDR3, the DNA is TGCGCCAGCAGCCCCGACAGGGGTGACTACGAGCAGTACTTC. It specifies CASSPDRGDYEQYF.

This chain joins TRBV7-3 and TRBJ2-7; no clear D. The germline gives CDR1 SGHTA, CDR2 FQGTGA. The CDR3 covers 13 residues. Trimming shortened V by 0 bases and J by 7 bases, and 10 bases separated the two germline ends. The CDR3 nucleotides read TGTGCCAGCAGCTTAACCCAAACCTCGGAGCAGTACTTC. This encodes CASSLTQTSEQYF.

The rearrangement joins TRBV4-1 to TRBJ2-7; D is uncertain. The CDR3 has 14 amino acids. The germline V and J ends were trimmed by 5 bases and 4 bases, with 15 bases remaining between them. The germline V gene has CDR1 MGHRA and CDR2 YSYEKL. CDR3 DNA sequence: TGCGCCAGCAGCTTCGGGTCGGGTCGGTACGAGCAGTACTTC. Translating it yields CASSFGSGRYEQYF.

The V call is TRBV13, the J call TRBJ2-7, with TRBD1 matching 7 bases. The CDR3 is 15 amino acids. V lost 5 bases, J lost 6 bases, and 13 bases stayed unmatched. The germline V gene encodes CDR1 PRHDT and CDR2 FYEKMQ (reference sequence). Here the CDR3 DNA reads TGTGCCAGCAGCCCCCAGGGACAGAGGTTCTCCGAGCAGTACTTC. Translation gives CASSPQGQRFSEQYF.

The rearrangement uses TRBV7-2 and TRBJ2-1; 14 nucleotides match TRBD2. Trimming cost V 5 bases and J 4 bases; bases outside gene matches: 10. Germline CDR1 and CDR2: SGHTA and FQGNSA. The CDR3 is 18 amino acids. The CDR3 here is CASSLGGTSGGQYNEQFF. The CDR3 nucleotides read TGTGCCAGCAGCCTAGGCGGGACTAGCGGGGGACAGTACAATGAGCAGTTCTTC.

This chain's CDR3 is CASSFHLAGSPYEQYF. For the CDR3, the DNA is TGTGCCAGCAGTTTCCACCTAGCGGGTTCTCCCTACGAGCAGTACTTC. The J gene is TRBJ2-7, the V gene TRBV28, with 8 nucleotides matching TRBD2. CDR1 MDHEN and CDR2 SYDVKM come from the germline V gene. This CDR3 has 16 amino acids. V shed 3 bases and J 2 bases; nucleotides not matched to a gene: 9.

The chain recombines TRBV6-4 with TRBJ1-2; 12 bases are a match to TRBD1. The J segment lost 4 bases and the V segment lost 1 base, leaving 13 bases of the junction unmatched. Germline-derived CDR1 and CDR2 are MRHNA and SNTAGT. The CDR3 has 19 amino acids. The CDR3 sequence is CASSDYRGTGGSSGYGYTF. The CDR3 DNA reads TGTGCCAGCAGTGACTACAGGGGGACAGGGGGCTCGTCAGGCTATGGCTACACCTTC.

V and J are TRBV3-1 (or the pseudogene TRBV3-2) and TRBJ2-1; D ambiguous. CDR1 is LGHDT, CDR2 YNNKEL, per germline (reference sequence). There are 12 residues in the CDR3. Trimming removed 0 bases at V and 10 bases at J, with 7 bases between. The CDR3 DNA reads as TGTGCCAGCAGCCAAGATGGTGGCGAGCAGTTCTTC. This gives the protein CASSQDGGEQFF.

The rearrangement uses TRBV5-4 and TRBJ2-1; D remains ambiguous. Trimming cost V 0 bases and J 1 base, with 5 bases left between them. The CDR3 runs to 14 residues. Per the germline V gene, CDR1 is SGHNT and CDR2 is YYREEE (reference sequence). This CDR3 reads CASSLVASYNEQFF. Here the CDR3 DNA reads TGTGCCAGCAGCTTGGTCGCATCCTACAATGAGCAGTTCTTC.

This clone was recorded once. This chain joins TRBV28 and TRBJ2-7, with TRBD1 matching over 8 bases. CDR1 and CDR2 (germline): MDHEN, SYDVKM. V lost 4 bases and J lost 7; bases outside the gene matches: 15. The CDR3 is 16 residues long. CDR3 amino acids: CASSYTPISGGAEQYF. The CDR3 DNA is TGTGCCAGCAGTTACACCCCAATTTCAGGGGGCGCTGAGCAGTACTTC.

This clone was picked up one time. The rearrangement links TRBV18 to TRBJ2-5, with TRBD2 matching over 10 bases. The germline V gene encodes CDR1 KGHSH and CDR2 LQKENI. CDR3 length: 15 residues. The V and J ends lost 5 bases and 3 bases, in that order; junction bases with no gene match: 6. CDR3 sequence (DNA): TGTGCCAGCTCAGCCCGGACTAGCGGAGAAGAGACCCAGTACTTC. Translated: CASSARTSGEETQYF. The whole variable domain, filled in from reference TRBV18 and TRBJ2-5, reads NAGVMQNPRHLVRRRGQEARLRCSPMKGHSHVYWYRQLPEEGLKFMVYLQKENIIDESGMPKERFSAEFPKEGPSILRIQQVVRGDSAAYFCASSARTSGEETQYFGPGTRLLVL.

The CDR3 loop is CASSPDSAETQYF. In DNA, the CDR3 is TGTGCCAGTAGTCCCGACAGCGCGGAGACCCAGTACTTC. The V and J genes are TRBV19 and TRBJ2-5; perhaps TRBD1 as D (5 bases). CDR1 is LNHDA, CDR2 SQIVND, per germline (reference sequence). Trimming stripped 5 bases from V and 5 bases from J, with 12 bases between. The CDR3 runs to 13 residues.

The CDR3 region is CASSRRRTGVTEAFF. DNA for the CDR3: TGTGCCAGCAGCCGAAGGAGGACAGGGGTGACTGAAGCTTTCTTT. The chain has TRBV28 and TRBJ1-1; 9 positions match TRBD1. Germline V lookup: CDR1 MDHEN, CDR2 SYDVKM. The CDR3 consists of 15 residues. J gave up 5 bases and V 6 bases, and 10 bases lay outside the gene matches.

J is TRBJ2-3 and V is TRBV19, with TRBD2 identical over 7 bases. Per germline, CDR1 LNHDA and CDR2 SQIVND (reference sequence). Trimming took 6 bases from V and 1 from J; bases not matched to a gene: 7. This CDR3 region has 15 residues. In DNA form, the CDR3 reads TGTGCCAGTAGCAGCGGGAAGGGGCGCACAGATACGCAGTATTTT. Protein sequence: CASSSGKGRTDTQYF.

The chain has TRBV19 and TRBJ2-7; the match to TRBD2 covers 14 bases. Germline lookup yields CDR1 LNHDA and CDR2 SQIVND (reference sequence). J lost 3 bases, V lost 3 bases, and 4 bases had no gene match. This CDR3 has 16 residues. For the CDR3, the DNA is TGTGCCAGTAGTATTGGGGGACTAGCGGGAGTCTACGAGCAGTACTTC. Translated, it gives CASSIGGLAGVYEQYF.

This sequence joins TRBV29-1 and TRBJ2-3; unclear D gene. In germline, CDR1 is SQVTM, CDR2 ANQGSEA. The CDR3 is 12 residues long. V lost 6 bases and J lost 4, with 11 bases in between. The DNA of the CDR3 is TGCAGCGTCTCTACCGACTCAGATACGCAGTATTTT. This codes for CSVSTDSDTQYF.

The chain recombines TRBV4-3 with TRBJ2-3; 9 nucleotides match TRBD2. Germline CDR1 is LGHNA and CDR2 is YSLEER. After removal of 1 base from V and 3 bases from J, the junction contained 2 bases not matched to a gene. The CDR3 totals 15 residues. Here the CDR3 reads CASSQGLAGTDTQYF. The CDR3 DNA sequence: TGCGCCAGCAGCCAAGGCCTAGCGGGAACAGATACGCAGTATTTT.

V is TRBV30 and J is TRBJ1-2; the D gene is possibly TRBD1 (6 bases). In germline, CDR1 is GTSNPN, CDR2 SVGIG (reference sequence). This CDR3 comprises 15 residues. V was clipped by 5 bases and J by 3 bases, with 19 bases between them. As DNA, the CDR3 is TGTGCCTGGGGGGTCAGAGCCGGACAGCACTATGGCTACACCTTC. This gives the protein CAWGVRAGQHYGYTF.

The gene calls are TRBV5-6 and TRBJ1-2; D is perhaps TRBD1 (5 bases). CDR3 length: 15 residues. Trimming pared 4 bases from V and 2 bases from J, leaving 15 bases between. CDR1 and CDR2 from the germline V gene are SGHDT and YYEEEE. The CDR3 protein is CASSTPGTANYGYTF. The CDR3 nucleotides read TGTGCCAGCAGCACCCCCGGGACTGCCAACTATGGCTACACCTTC.

This clone occurred once. The DNA for the CDR3 is TGTGCCAGCAGCTATCTAACTGCAGAGACCCAGTACTTC. This gives the protein CASSYLTAETQYF. The chain employs TRBV7-2 and TRBJ2-5; D is unresolved. CDR3 size: 13 residues. V lost 4 bases and J lost 4, with 10 bases in between. From germline, CDR1 is SGHTA and CDR2 FQGNSA.

The chain employs TRBV15 and TRBJ1-3; no clear D gene. The CDR3 consists of 13 residues. Trimming shortened V by 9 bases and J by 0 bases, and 9 bases separated the two germline ends. The germline V gene has CDR1 LNHNV and CDR2 YYDKDF (reference sequence). The chain's CDR3 is CATKTTSGNTIYF. In nucleotides, the CDR3 is TGTGCCACGAAGACCACCTCTGGAAACACCATATATTTT.

This clone showed up just once. V is TRBV19 and J is TRBJ1-4; 10 positions agree with TRBD1. With V trimmed by 5 bases and J by 8 bases, 2 bases remained unmatched. Germline CDR1 and CDR2: LNHDA and SQIVND (reference sequence). This CDR3 region has 13 residues. CDR3 loop: CASSRQGAEKLFF. The CDR3 DNA follows: TGTGCCAGTAGTCGACAGGGGGCCGAAAAACTGTTTTTT. Using reference TRBV19 and TRBJ1-4 for the parts outside the CDR3, the full variable domain is DGGITQSPKYLFRKEGQNVTLSCEQNLNHDAMYWYRQDPGQGLRLIYYSQIVNDFQKGDIAEGYSVSREKKESFPLTVTSAQKNPTAFYLCASSRQGAEKLFFGSGTQLSVL.

The chain carries TRBV6-4 and TRBJ2-2, with D perhaps matching TRBD2 (5 bases). V dropped 8 bases and J dropped 1 base, with 11 bases sitting between them. The CDR3 is made up of 14 amino acids. Germline V gene sequence: CDR1 MRHNA, CDR2 SNTAGT. The CDR3 reads CASLKAVNTGELFF. DNA of the CDR3: TGTGCCAGCCTGAAAGCGGTGAACACCGGGGAGCTGTTTTTT.

The chain links TRBV2 to TRBJ2-5, with 11 bases that match TRBD2. The CDR3 sequence is 16 residues long. The germline CDR1 and CDR2 sequences are SNHLY and FYNNEI. Germline trimming cut 5 bases from V and 1 base from J; bases unmatched to any gene: 6. The CDR3, as DNA: TGTGCCAGCAGTCGGAGGACTAGCGGGTTCCAAGAGACCCAGTACTTC. Amino acid sequence: CASSRRTSGFQETQYF.

The chain carries TRBV19 and TRBJ1-2; 8 bases line up with TRBD1. The CDR3 totals 14 residues. Germline CDR1 LNHDA, CDR2 SQIVND (reference sequence). Trimming cost V 5 bases and J 3 bases; bases outside gene matches: 5. CDR3 sequence: CASSVRQGHYGYTF. CDR3 bases: TGTGCCAGTAGTGTAAGACAGGGGCACTATGGCTACACCTTC. Full variable domain (outside the CDR3, taken from reference TRBV19 and TRBJ1-2): DGGITQSPKYLFRKEGQNVTLSCEQNLNHDAMYWYRQDPGQGLRLIYYSQIVNDFQKGDIAEGYSVSREKKESFPLTVTSAQKNPTAFYLCASSVRQGHYGYTFGSGTRLTVV.

The rearrangement uses TRBV25-1 and TRBJ2-7; weak D call: TRBD2 (5 bases). Trimming pared 1 base from V and 4 bases from J, leaving 5 bases between. Germline V gene data show CDR1 as MGHDK and CDR2 as SYGVNS. The CDR3 contains 12 residues. The CDR3 DNA follows: TGTGCCAGCAGTGAATCGGGGTACGAGCAGTACTTC. Residues: CASSESGYEQYF.